These 22 T cell receptor beta chains came from one sample sequenced in a study of blood T cell repertoires in COVID-19. Data came from immunoSEQ multiplex PCR; TCRdb stores just in-frame clones and leaves some out. The sample yields about 170,000 clones, 65% to 85% seen once. Sample: peripheral blood. Receptors originate from a woman aged 70-85 years who had recovered from COVID-19.

The CDR3 bases are TGTGCCAGCAGCGTAGGGCTGGGCCTCTATGGCTACACCTTC. Translating gives CASSVGLGLYGYTF. The chain employs TRBV9 and TRBJ1-2; D uncertain. Germline V lookup: CDR1 SGDLS, CDR2 YYNGEE. The CDR3 length is 14 residues. V was cut by 0 bases and J by 4 bases, with 10 bases left in between.

V is TRBV5-1 and J is TRBJ1-1; possible D gene TRBD1, 5 bases. The V gene lost 3 bases and the J gene lost 6 bases, with 18 bases spanning the gap. This CDR3 has 15 amino acids. Germline assignment: CDR1 SGHRS and CDR2 YFSETQ. In DNA form, the CDR3 reads TGCGCCAGCAGCTCCGGTGGGGCCTCGGGGGCTGAAGCTTTCTTT. Encoded protein: CASSSGGASGAEAFF.

The J gene is TRBJ2-1, the V gene TRBV5-1; 8 bases are a match to TRBD1. This CDR3 comprises 16 residues. Germline CDR1 is SGHRS and CDR2 is YFSETQ. The junction had 12 bases not matched to a gene; V was cut back by 4 bases and J by 6 bases. CDR3 bases: TGCGCCAGCAGCCTGGAGGGGGCAGGGGGCCTCAATGAGCAGTTCTTC. It translates to CASSLEGAGGLNEQFF. The variable domain in full, completed from reference TRBV5-1 and TRBJ2-1, reads KAGVTQTPRYLIKTRGQQVTLSCSPISGHRSVSWYQQTPGQGLQFLFEYFSETQRNKGNFPGRFSGRQFSNSRSEMNVSTLELGDSALYLCASSLEGAGGLNEQFFGPGTRLTVL.

The rearrangement joins TRBV5-1 to TRBJ2-1, with 14 nucleotides matching TRBD2. Germline CDR1 and CDR2: SGHRS and YFSETQ. With 4 bases clipped from V and 0 bases from J, the junction kept 3 bases outside the gene matches. The CDR3 length is 17 residues. CDR3 residues: CASSPGTSGSSYNEQFF. In nucleotides, the CDR3 is TGCGCCAGCAGCCCGGGGACTAGCGGGAGCTCCTACAATGAGCAGTTCTTC.

This chain links TRBV9 with TRBJ2-3; TRBD1 agrees at 7 bases. This CDR3 spans 15 amino acids. CDR1 and CDR2 from the germline V gene are SGDLS and YYNGEE. V lost 3 bases, J lost 0 bases, and 4 bases stayed unmatched. CDR3 sequence: CASSAGTASTDTQYF. In DNA, the CDR3 is TGTGCCAGCAGCGCGGGGACAGCTAGCACAGATACGCAGTATTTT.

This chain connects TRBV28 to TRBJ2-7, with D unresolved. CDR1 MDHEN and CDR2 SYDVKM come from the germline V gene. Trimming pared 1 base from V and 0 bases from J, leaving 13 bases between. The CDR3 is made up of 16 amino acids. CDR3 in DNA: TGTGCCAGCAGTTTATTTTCCATACAAAGCTCCTACGAGCAGTACTTC. It encodes CASSLFSIQSSYEQYF.

The chain joins TRBV7-2 to TRBJ2-3; 7 bases match TRBD2. The J segment lost 6 bases and the V segment lost 2 bases, leaving 5 bases of the junction unmatched. CDR1 is SGHTA, CDR2 FQGNSA, per germline. The CDR3 totals 14 residues. The CDR3 nucleotides read TGTGCCAGCAGCTTACGGGAGCGGGGTGATACGCAGTATTTT. It encodes CASSLRERGDTQYF.

The chain links TRBV4-1 to TRBJ2-7, with 9 bases matching TRBD1. This CDR3 has 15 residues. The germline gives CDR1 MGHRA, CDR2 YSYEKL. Trimming took 2 bases from V and 1 from J; bases not matched to a gene: 3. This chain's CDR3 is CASSQSGQGSYEQYF. CDR3 coding DNA: TGCGCCAGCAGCCAATCGGGACAGGGTTCCTACGAGCAGTACTTC.

The gene calls are TRBV3-1 (or the pseudogene TRBV3-2) and TRBJ2-4, with 7 bases matching TRBD2. In germline, CDR1 is LGHDT, CDR2 YNNKEL (reference sequence). CDR3 length equals 13 residues. V lost 4 bases, J lost 6 bases, and 3 bases stayed unmatched. CDR3 region: CASSREGPNIQYF. The DNA of the CDR3 is TGTGCCAGCAGCCGGGAGGGTCCAAACATTCAGTACTTC.

This clone has just one count. The chain recombines TRBV30 with TRBJ1-4, with D perhaps matching TRBD1 (5 bases). The length of the CDR3 is 14 residues. The germline V gene encodes CDR1 GTSNPN and CDR2 SVGIG (reference sequence). V shed 0 bases and J shed 8 bases, with 13 bases lying between them. As DNA, the CDR3 is TGTGCCTGGAGTGTAGGAGGGACCTCCGAAAAACTGTTTTTT. This sequence encodes CAWSVGGTSEKLFF.

The chain joins TRBV6-1 to TRBJ1-1, with 7 nucleotides matching TRBD1. V shed 2 bases, J shed 0 bases, and the junction held 6 bases outside the gene matches. Germline CDR1 MNHNS, CDR2 SASEGT. The CDR3 has 16 residues. For the CDR3, the DNA is TGTGCCAGCAGTGAACCACGGGACAGTATGAACACTGAAGCTTTCTTT. Its translation: CASSEPRDSMNTEAFF.

The CDR3 sequence is CAWSPPGGLGEKLFF. In nucleotides, the CDR3 is TGTGCCTGGAGTCCCCCGGGGGGGCTTGGTGAAAAACTGTTTTTT. This sequence joins TRBV30 and TRBJ1-4; D is perhaps TRBD1 (6 bases). The germline V gene has CDR1 GTSNPN and CDR2 SVGIG (reference sequence). V lost 2 bases and J 7 bases, leaving 17 bases between the germline ends. The CDR3 consists of 15 residues.

Comment on this clone: Other DNA sequences within the sample encode an identical CDR3. V and J are TRBV5-1 and TRBJ1-1; 7 bases fit TRBD1. The length of the CDR3 is 12 residues. V lost 0 bases, J lost 8 bases, and 1 base stayed unmatched. Germline V gene sequence: CDR1 SGHRS, CDR2 YFSETQ. The CDR3 region is CASSLGTGEAFF. The CDR3 region has the DNA TGCGCCAGCAGCTTGGGGACAGGAGAAGCTTTCTTT.

V is TRBV4-2 and J is TRBJ1-1; D might be TRBD1 (5 bases). Trimming removed 4 bases at V and 4 bases at J, with 13 bases between. From germline, CDR1 is LGHNA and CDR2 YNFKEQ. This CDR3 is 14 amino acids long. CDR3 in DNA: TGTGCCAGCAGCCCCAACCGTCAGGGCACTGAAGCTTTCTTT. Translation: CASSPNRQGTEAFF.

The gene calls are TRBV18 and TRBJ1-5; 9 bases match TRBD1. The CDR3 has 15 amino acids. The germline V gene has CDR1 KGHSH and CDR2 LQKENI. Losses at the gene ends were 2 bases for V and 6 bases for J; bases not matched to a gene: 5. The CDR3 region is CASSPAPGQGQPQHF. The CDR3 DNA reads as TGTGCCAGCTCACCAGCCCCGGGACAGGGTCAGCCCCAGCATTTT.

The chain has TRBV3-1 (or the pseudogene TRBV3-2) and TRBJ2-7; 10 nucleotides align to TRBD2. Germline assignment: CDR1 LGHDT and CDR2 YNNKEL (reference sequence). The CDR3 is 15 residues long. Germline trimming cut 4 bases from V and 5 bases from J; bases unmatched to any gene: 8. The CDR3 sequence: CASSRGSGRVHEQYF. The CDR3, as DNA: TGTGCCAGCAGCCGCGGAAGCGGGAGGGTCCACGAGCAGTACTTC.

The V call is TRBV12-3 or TRBV12-4, the J call TRBJ1-2, with a tentative D call TRBD1 (5 bases). Trimming took off 3 bases at V and 7 bases at J, with 12 bases between the two ends. This CDR3 spans 13 amino acids. The DNA of the CDR3 is TGTGCCAGCAGTTTTGCAGGGTTGGGTGGCTACACCTTC. Protein product: CASSFAGLGGYTF.

The CDR3 sequence: CASTKGGDNYEQYF. The CDR3 region has the DNA TGTGCCAGCACCAAGGGGGGGGACAACTACGAGCAGTACTTC. This chain connects TRBV9 to TRBJ2-7; weak D call: TRBD2 (7 bases). Looked up from germline, CDR1 is SGDLS and CDR2 is YYNGEE. Trimming cost V 6 bases and J 3 bases, with 16 bases left between them. The CDR3 contains 14 residues.

This chain connects TRBV6-5 to TRBJ1-2, with 9 bases matching TRBD1. V dropped 0 bases and J dropped 7; count of bases not matched to a gene: 0. The CDR3 has 13 residues. Per the germline V gene, CDR1 is MNHEY and CDR2 is SVGAGI. The CDR3 DNA sequence: TGTGCCAGCAGTTACTCGGACAGGGGTGGCTACACCTTC. This sequence encodes CASSYSDRGGYTF.

The CDR3 loop is CASSQASANTQYF. Written as DNA, the CDR3 is TGTGCCAGCAGCCAAGCTAGCGCAAATACGCAGTATTTT. The chain employs TRBV3-1 (or the pseudogene TRBV3-2) and TRBJ2-3; D might be TRBD2 (6 bases). Germline loops: CDR1 LGHDT, CDR2 YNNKEL (reference sequence). V was trimmed by 1 base and J by 7 bases, leaving 9 bases between them. The CDR3 is 13 residues long.

J is TRBJ1-1 and V is TRBV6-5; 8 bases line up with TRBD1. V was pared by 7 bases and J by 1 base, with 5 bases of the junction left unmatched. The V gene's germline CDR1 is MNHEY and CDR2 SVGAGI. CDR3 length equals 14 residues. The CDR3 spells CASTPGQGNTEAFF. The CDR3 DNA reads TGTGCCAGCACCCCCGGACAGGGGAACACTGAAGCTTTCTTT.

The CDR3 protein is CASSPEPLRANYGYTF. DNA of the CDR3: TGTGCCAGCAGCCCGGAACCGCTGAGGGCTAACTATGGCTACACCTTC. The genes are TRBV7-2 and TRBJ1-2; D remains ambiguous. This CDR3 is built from 16 residues. V lost 5 bases, J lost 0 bases, and 16 bases lay in between. Germline V lookup: CDR1 SGHTA, CDR2 FQGNSA.